Below, 9 T cell receptor beta chains from the same sample are listed, as sequenced in a study of T-cell memory formation after mild COVID-19. TCRdb re-derived calls from the 5' RACE reads in MiXCR, one entry per CDR3 protein. Of roughly 350,000 distinct CDR3 sequences listed, around 21% are singletons. Sequencing was carried out using PBMCs or a T cell subset sorted from them (not recorded which). These TCRs come from an adult woman who had mild COVID-19 (a few samples of this study predate the infection). Cell type and time point are not known.

The chain carries TRBV6-1 and TRBJ2-5, with D hard to call. The CDR3 contains 13 residues. Trimming shortened V by 3 bases and J by 5 bases, and 10 bases separated the two germline ends. Germline values: CDR1 MNHNS, CDR2 SASEGT. The CDR3 is CASSDGRWETQYF. The CDR3 bases are TGTGCCAGCAGTGACGGCCGTTGGGAGACCCAGTACTTC.

The V gene is TRBV3-1, the J gene TRBJ2-1; 11 nucleotides agree with TRBD2. Germline V gives CDR1 LGHDT, CDR2 YNNKEL (reference sequence). Trimming at V came to 6 bases and at J to 4 bases, leaving 14 bases not matched to a gene. The CDR3 has 18 residues. The CDR3 nucleotides read TGTGCCAGCAGTCCTGGACTAGCGGGTACTAGTACATACAATGAGCAGTTCTTC. It translates to CASSPGLAGTSTYNEQFF.

The genes are TRBV6-5 and TRBJ2-2; D gene ambiguous. The CDR3 is made up of 15 amino acids. The V end was cut by 0 bases, the J end by 2 bases, with 7 bases between. Germline CDR1 and CDR2: MNHEY and SVGAGI. The CDR3 DNA reads as TGTGCCAGCAGTTACTCCCGGGTAAACACCGGGGAGCTGTTTTTT. It yields the protein CASSYSRVNTGELFF.

This clonotype was observed a few times. The V gene is TRBV12-3 or TRBV12-4, the J gene TRBJ2-4; possible D gene TRBD2, 6 bases. The V and J ends lost 5 bases and 8 bases respectively, with 13 bases between them. This CDR3 is 13 amino acids long. This CDR3 reads CASSRNGGDIQYF. DNA for the CDR3: TGTGCCAGCAGTCGTAACGGGGGTGACATTCAGTACTTC.

In its sample, this clonotype was seen a few times. The CDR3 here is CASSLGTGDRTVGETQYF. CDR3 DNA sequence: TGTGCCAGCAGCTTAGGGACAGGGGATCGTACTGTGGGAGAGACCCAGTACTTC. This chain connects TRBV7-6 to TRBJ2-5; 9 bases are shared with TRBD1. CDR1 and CDR2 (germline): SGHVS, FNYEAQ. The CDR3 has 18 amino acids. The trim removed 1 base at V and 4 bases at J, leaving 13 bases unmatched.

At least ten counts were recorded for this clonotype. The junction does not match germline at one end; this may be a read error. The chain combines TRBV27 with TRBJ2-7; no reliable D call. The CDR3 extends over 12 amino acids. Germline CDR1 and CDR2: MNHEY and SMNVEV (reference sequence). In nucleotides, the CDR3 is TGCGCCAGCAGCTTGCCAGGCTACGAGCAGTACTTC. Its translation is CASSLPGYEQYF.

V usage is TRBV6-5 and J usage is TRBJ2-2; 10 bases match TRBD1. The V gene end was trimmed by 2 bases and the J gene end by 3 bases; junction bases not matched to a gene: 0. Per germline, CDR1 MNHEY and CDR2 SVGAGI. There are 15 residues in the CDR3. CDR3 in DNA: TGTGCCAGCAGTTACGGGACAGGGGACACCGGGGAGCTGTTTTTT. It translates to CASSYGTGDTGELFF.

This chain links TRBV7-6 with TRBJ2-1, with 8 bases fitting TRBD2. The germline gives CDR1 SGHVS, CDR2 FNYEAQ. This CDR3 contains 16 residues. Losses at the gene ends were 5 bases for V and 2 bases for J; bases not matched to a gene: 8. The CDR3 protein is CASSPIGTSPYNEQFF. CDR3 bases: TGTGCCAGCAGCCCAATCGGGACTAGTCCCTACAATGAGCAGTTCTTC.

V is TRBV20-1 and J is TRBJ2-1; 9 bases are shared with TRBD2. There are 14 residues in the CDR3. Germline assignment: CDR1 DFQATT and CDR2 SNEGSKA (reference sequence). V trimming: 3 bases; J trimming: 3 bases; junction bases outside the gene matches: 3. The CDR3 is CSASSGSFYNEQFF. In DNA, the CDR3 is TGCAGTGCTAGTAGCGGGAGCTTCTACAATGAGCAGTTCTTC.